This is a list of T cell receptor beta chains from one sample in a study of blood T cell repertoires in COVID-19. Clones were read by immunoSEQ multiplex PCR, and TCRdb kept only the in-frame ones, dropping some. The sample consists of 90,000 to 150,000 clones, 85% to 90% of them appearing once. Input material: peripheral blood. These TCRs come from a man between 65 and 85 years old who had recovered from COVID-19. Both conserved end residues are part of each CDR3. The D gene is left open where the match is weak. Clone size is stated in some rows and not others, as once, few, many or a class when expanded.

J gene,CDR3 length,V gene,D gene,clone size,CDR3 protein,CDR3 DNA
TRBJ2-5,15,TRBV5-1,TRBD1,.,CASSPGTAEQETQYF,TGCGCCAGCAGCCCCGGGACAGCTGAACAAGAGACCCAGTACTTC
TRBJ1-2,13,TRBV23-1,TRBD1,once,CASRRQGGYGYTF,TGCGCCAGCAGGCGACAGGGGGGCTATGGCTACACCTTC
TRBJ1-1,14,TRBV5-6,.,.,CASTKDGGFTEAFF,TGTGCCAGCACCAAAGATGGGGGCTTCACTGAAGCTTTCTTT
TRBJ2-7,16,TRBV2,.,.,CASTQGLAGDAYEQYF,TGTGCCAGCACCCAGGGGTTGGCAGGGGACGCCTACGAGCAGTACTTC
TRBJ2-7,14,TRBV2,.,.,CASSWTASSYEQYF,TGTGCCAGCAGTTGGACAGCCTCCTCCTACGAGCAGTACTTC
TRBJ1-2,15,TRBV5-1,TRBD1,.,CASSRDRGDNYGYTF,TGCGCCAGCAGCCGGGACAGGGGAGACAACTATGGCTACACCTTC
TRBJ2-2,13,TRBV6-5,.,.,CASSYRGTGELFF,TGTGCCAGCAGTTACCGGGGGACCGGGGAGCTGTTTTTT
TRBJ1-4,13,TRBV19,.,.,CASSIDRGEELFF,TGTGCCAGTAGTATAGACAGGGGTGAGGAACTGTTTTTT
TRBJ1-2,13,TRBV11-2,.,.,CASSLARHTRDTF,TGTGCCAGCAGCTTAGCTAGGCACACCCGGGACACCTTC
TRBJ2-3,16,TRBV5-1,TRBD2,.,CASEASGGALPDTQYF,TGCGCCAGCGAAGCGTCGGGGGGGGCGCTCCCAGATACGCAGTATTTT
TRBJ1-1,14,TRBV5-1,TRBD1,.,CASSLDGTDTEAFF,TGCGCCAGCAGCTTGGATGGGACAGACACTGAAGCTTTCTTT
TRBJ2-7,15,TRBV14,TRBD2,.,CASSLGGAGAYEQYF,TGTGCCAGCAGCCTCGGGGGGGCGGGAGCTTACGAGCAGTACTTC
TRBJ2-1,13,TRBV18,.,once,CASSTGFKDEQFF,TGTGCCAGCTCAACGGGTTTTAAGGATGAGCAGTTCTTC